Below are 2 T cell receptor beta chains sequenced from a single sample in a study of technical replicates of blood from a few donors. Sequencing used immunoSEQ multiplex PCR; TCRdb keeps in-frame clones, though not all of them. Found here are some 84,000 clones, 90% to 95% of them singletons; the top ten hold roughly 0.4%. Sequencing was carried out using T cells isolated from PBMCs. The receptors come from a human donor in good health.

The sample holds one count of this clone. The J gene is TRBJ1-2, the V gene TRBV28; D is unresolved. CDR1 and CDR2 from the germline V gene are MDHEN and SYDVKM. V dropped 3 bases and J dropped 4 bases, with 21 bases sitting between them. The CDR3 contains 17 residues. The CDR3: CASSFLSQQSPTYGYTF. CDR3 sequence (DNA): TGTGCCAGCAGTTTCTTGTCACAGCAGTCCCCAACCTATGGCTACACCTTC.

The chain has TRBV7-3 and TRBJ2-7; 10 nucleotides align to TRBD2. V shed 6 bases and J 6 bases; nucleotides not matched to a gene: 11. CDR1 SGHTA and CDR2 FQGTGA come from the germline V gene. This CDR3 comprises 15 residues. The CDR3 DNA sequence: TGTGCCAGCAGGGCCCAGCTAGCGGGAGTTTCCGAGCAGTACTTC. Translated, it gives CASRAQLAGVSEQYF.